These T cell receptor beta chains were read from a single sample in a study of T-cell reconstitution after alpha-beta-depleted transplantation in children. TCRdb analysed the PCR reads with MiXCR anew, one entry per CDR3 protein. The top ten hold 4.5% to 6.5% of the sample, which has 400,000 to 500,000 distinct CDR3 sequences, 9.5% to 13% seen once. The specimen comprised PBMCs from the stem cell graft donor, sampled from the stem cell graft. These receptors all stem from a human donor who donated a stem cell graft to a child with acute myeloid leukemia. CDR3s include the opening cysteine and the closing phenylalanine or tryptophan. The D gene is left open where the match is weak. Rows may omit the clone size; those that give it use once, few, many or a size class.

clone_size,v_call,d_call,j_call,cdr3_nt,cdr3_aa
.,TRBV9,TRBD2,TRBJ2-5,TGTGCCAGCAGCGTAGCGTCTAGCGGGGGCCCGGGGGGCCTAGTGGAGACCCAGTACTTC,CASSVASSGGPGGLVETQYF
.,TRBV7-8,TRBD2,TRBJ2-7,TGTGCCAGCAGCTTAGGATCTAGCGGGGGAACGGTTACCTACGAGCAGTACTTC,CASSLGSSGGTVTYEQYF
few,TRBV5-1,TRBD2,TRBJ2-4,TGCGCCAGCAGCCTAACTAGCGATAACATTCAGTACTTC,CASSLTSDNIQYF
few,TRBV3-1,TRBD1,TRBJ2-6,TGTGCCAGCAGGCCAGACAGGGCTGGGGCCAACGTCCTGACTTTC,CASRPDRAGANVLTF
few,TRBV29-1,.,TRBJ1-2,TGCAGCGTGGATACAGCTAACTATGGCTACACCTTC,CSVDTANYGYTF
many,TRBV5-1,.,TRBJ2-4,TGCGCCAGCAGGCTGCAGGGTATCAGGAACATTCAGTACTTC,CASRLQGIRNIQYF
.,TRBV5-1,.,TRBJ1-3,TGCGCCAGCAGCCCCCTACCCGGGGCCCCCTCTGGAAACACCATATATTTT,CASSPLPGAPSGNTIYF
many,TRBV29-1,.,TRBJ2-2,TGCAGCGTTTATTTAGCGGTGAACACCGGGGAGCTGTTTTTT,CSVYLAVNTGELFF
few,TRBV5-1,.,TRBJ2-3,TGCGCCAGCAGCTTGGTCGGGGCTCCCACAGATACGCAGTATTTT,CASSLVGAPTDTQYF
few,TRBV29-1,TRBD2,TRBJ2-3,TGCAGCGTTGCCGGGAGGAGCACAGATACGCAGTATTTT,CSVAGRSTDTQYF
few,TRBV20-1,TRBD1,TRBJ2-7,TGCAGTGCTGCCCGGGACAGTAGCTCCTACGAGCAGTACTTC,CSAARDSSSYEQYF
few,TRBV7-2,TRBD2,TRBJ2-1,TGTGCCAGCAGCCAAACTAGCGGGGGGGTCGGTGAGCAGTTCTTC,CASSQTSGGVGEQFF
many,TRBV29-1,TRBD2,TRBJ2-3,TGCAGCGTGCCGGGACTAGCGGTCGGGGGAGATACGCAGTATTTT,CSVPGLAVGGDTQYF
.,TRBV3-1,.,TRBJ1-6,TGTGCCAGCAGATCAGGGGTTACACCCCTCCACTTT,CASRSGVTPLHF
.,TRBV5-1,TRBD1,TRBJ1-1,TGCGCCAGCAGCTTGTCCGGGGGACAGTACACTGAAGCTTTCTTT,CASSLSGGQYTEAFF
.,TRBV10-3,.,TRBJ2-1,TGTGCCATCAGTGAGTTCCCCTACGGTAGCTCCTACAATGAGCAGTTCTTC,CAISEFPYGSSYNEQFF
.,TRBV19,.,TRBJ2-2,TGTGCCAGTCCCGACTATAACACCGGGGAGCTGTTTTTT,CASPDYNTGELFF